The 21 T cell receptor beta chains below all came from one sample that was sequenced in a study of neoadjuvant nivolumab and ipilimumab in lung cancer. This table comes from immunoSEQ multiplex PCR, and its TCRdb copy is limited to in-frame clones, with some not included. In the table there are fewer than 20,000 clones, around 86% of which are singletons. Sequencing used peripheral blood, obtained before neoadjuvant nivolumab, alone or with ipilimumab. Receptors originate from an adult with non-small cell lung cancer.

V is TRBV30 and J is TRBJ2-7; the D gene is possibly TRBD1 (6 bases). Germline V gene sequence: CDR1 GTSNPN, CDR2 SVGIG (reference sequence). V lost 2 bases and J lost 4, with 12 bases in between. This CDR3 is built from 13 residues. The CDR3 nucleotides are TGTGCCTGGAGTCAGGGGTTGGGTTACGAGCAGTACTTC. Translating gives CAWSQGLGYEQYF.

This sequence joins TRBV2 and TRBJ2-6; D is unclear. Deletions cut 6 bases from V and 0 bases from J, with 9 bases between. Germline V lookup: CDR1 SNHLY, CDR2 FYNNEI. The CDR3 length is 15 residues. The CDR3 nucleotides are TGTGCCAGCAGGTTGGCCCTCTCTGGGGCCAACGTCCTGACTTTC. It is translated as CASRLALSGANVLTF.

This clone was observed once. The genes are TRBV25-1 and TRBJ1-2; 7 nucleotides line up with TRBD1. Germline V gene data show CDR1 as MGHDK and CDR2 as SYGVNS. With 1 base clipped from V and 11 bases from J, the junction kept 7 bases outside the gene matches. This CDR3 comprises 13 residues. As DNA, the CDR3 is TGTGCCAGCAGTGAATTGGGGACAGAGGCATACACCTTC. Translating it yields CASSELGTEAYTF.

This clone was detected only once. The J gene is TRBJ1-1, the V gene TRBV2; D gene uncertain. The CDR3 runs to 15 residues. Trimming left V 1 base short and J 2 bases short, with 11 bases between. CDR1 and CDR2 from the germline V gene are SNHLY and FYNNEI. CDR3 amino acids: CASSEVGTSNTEAFF. The CDR3 nucleotides are TGTGCCAGCAGTGAAGTAGGTACGAGCAACACTGAAGCTTTCTTT.

The chain employs TRBV7-9 and TRBJ2-3, with TRBD2 matching over 9 bases. Per the germline V gene, CDR1 is SEHNR and CDR2 is FQNEAQ (reference sequence). After removal of 4 bases from V and 2 bases from J, the junction contained 7 bases not matched to a gene. CDR3 size: 16 residues. CDR3 residues: CASSSILAGYTDTQYF. CDR3 sequence (DNA): TGTGCCAGCAGCTCGATACTAGCGGGCTACACAGATACGCAGTATTTT.

The rearrangement uses TRBV6-5 and TRBJ2-7, with TRBD1 matching 10 bases. V was pared by 4 bases and J by 7 bases, with 7 bases of the junction left unmatched. CDR1 and CDR2 from the germline V gene are MNHEY and SVGAGI. There are 14 residues in the CDR3. In nucleotides, the CDR3 is TGTGCCAGCAGTTCAGTGACAGGGGGCGGAGAGCAGTACTTC. It yields the protein CASSSVTGGGEQYF.

This clone appeared a few times. The chain has TRBV5-1 and TRBJ1-2; D call uncertain. Deletions cut 5 bases from V and 6 bases from J, with 8 bases between. The CDR3 is made up of 11 amino acids. Germline V gives CDR1 SGHRS, CDR2 YFSETQ. In DNA form, the CDR3 reads TGCGCCAGCAGGCAGGAAAATGGCTACACCTTC. Encoded protein: CASRQENGYTF.

This clone has just a few counts. This chain uses TRBV11-1 with TRBJ1-1, with no clear D. Per the germline V gene, CDR1 is SGHAT and CDR2 is FQDESV (reference sequence). Trimming removed 4 bases from V and 3 bases from J, with 15 bases in between. There are 15 residues in the CDR3. DNA for the CDR3: TGTGCCAGCAGCTCCGAAAGGCTAAGGTACACTGAAGCTTTCTTT. It encodes CASSSERLRYTEAFF.

The V call is TRBV6-6, the J call TRBJ2-7; 13 nucleotides line up with TRBD2. V trimming: 2 bases; J trimming: 0 bases; junction bases outside the gene matches: 1. Germline loops: CDR1 MNHNY, CDR2 SVGAGI (reference sequence). This CDR3 is built from 16 residues. CDR3 in DNA: TGTGCCAGCAGTTACCGGACTAGCGGGAGCTCCTACGAGCAGTACTTC. Translation: CASSYRTSGSSYEQYF.

This rearrangement joins TRBV5-1 to TRBJ2-1, with 13 bases lining up with TRBD2. Germline V lookup: CDR1 SGHRS, CDR2 YFSETQ. The V and J ends lost 3 bases and 9 bases, in that order; junction bases with no gene match: 9. This CDR3 has 16 amino acids. DNA of the CDR3: TGCGCCAGCAGCTCCCAAGGACTAGCGGGAGAGGCTGAGCAGTTCTTC. Its translation: CASSSQGLAGEAEQFF.

This chain links TRBV10-1 with TRBJ2-3; the D gene is possibly TRBD1 (6 bases). CDR1 WNHNN and CDR2 SYGVQD come from the germline V gene (reference sequence). Trimming shortened V by 6 bases and J by 5 bases, and 12 bases separated the two germline ends. The CDR3 runs 13 residues. CDR3 sequence: CASRDSNQDTQYF. The CDR3, as DNA: TGCGCCAGCAGGGACAGTAACCAAGATACGCAGTATTTT.

The V call is TRBV7-9, the J call TRBJ1-5; D remains unclear. This CDR3 contains 12 residues. V dropped 4 bases and J dropped 4 bases, with 5 bases sitting between them. Germline V CDR1 and CDR2: SEHNR, FQNEAQ (reference sequence). The CDR3 loop is CASSYTNQPQHF. CDR3 coding DNA: TGTGCCAGCAGCTACACGAATCAGCCCCAGCATTTT.

This chain uses TRBV9 with TRBJ1-2; maybe TRBD1 (6 bases). The CDR3 spans 14 residues. Trimming pared 3 bases from V and 7 bases from J, leaving 16 bases between. From germline, CDR1 is SGDLS and CDR2 YYNGEE. The CDR3 DNA reads TGTGCCAGCAGCGCCCTACAGGGTAGGGGTGGCTACACCTTC. Translation gives CASSALQGRGGYTF.

V usage is TRBV7-9 and J usage is TRBJ2-2, with 8 bases aligning to TRBD2. Germline V gene lookup returns CDR1 SEHNR and CDR2 FQNEAQ (reference sequence). The junction had 5 bases not matched to a gene; V was cut back by 5 bases and J by 3 bases. This CDR3 region has 15 residues. CDR3 in DNA: TGTGCCAGCAGCCAACGAGCGGGGGACACCGGGGAGCTGTTTTTT. Translated, it gives CASSQRAGDTGELFF.

J is TRBJ1-5 and V is TRBV6-5, with D hard to call. This CDR3 is built from 14 residues. Per germline, CDR1 MNHEY and CDR2 SVGAGI. V was clipped by 6 bases and J by 2 bases, with 11 bases between them. DNA for the CDR3: TGTGCCAGCAGCCCGACCCTTGGCAATCAGCCCCAGCATTTT. It is translated as CASSPTLGNQPQHF.

Concerning this clone itself: One junction end disagrees with the germline gene, perhaps due to a read error. V is TRBV4-2 and J is TRBJ2-1, with 7 bases matching TRBD2. The V gene's germline CDR1 is LGHNA and CDR2 YNFKEQ. The CDR3 consists of 12 residues. The CDR3 sequence: CASSRDYDEQFF. CDR3 bases: TGTGCCAGCAGCCGGGACTACGATGAGCAGTTCTTC.

J is TRBJ1-1 and V is TRBV6-5; D not resolved. The germline V gene encodes CDR1 MNHEY and CDR2 SVGAGI. The germline V and J ends were trimmed by 0 bases and 5 bases, with 16 bases remaining between them. The CDR3 sequence is 16 residues long. This CDR3 reads CASSYSTTPWPTEAFF. CDR3 bases: TGTGCCAGCAGTTACTCGACCACTCCCTGGCCTACTGAAGCTTTCTTT.

V usage is TRBV18 and J usage is TRBJ1-5; D is ambiguous. CDR1 is KGHSH and CDR2 is LQKENI in the germline V gene. CDR3 length: 14 amino acids. V lost 6 bases and J lost 3, with 12 bases in between. The CDR3 here is CASSSQRINQPQHF. CDR3 nucleotide sequence: TGTGCCAGCTCCTCGCAAAGGATCAATCAGCCCCAGCATTTT.

The V call is TRBV5-8, the J call TRBJ1-1; D gene uncertain. V gave up 1 base and J gave up 1 base, with 5 bases separating them. The CDR3 runs to 13 residues. The germline CDR1 and CDR2 sequences are SGHTS and YDEGEE. CDR3 sequence: CASSLMKNTEAFF. CDR3 DNA: TGTGCCAGCAGCTTGATGAAGAACACTGAAGCTTTCTTT.

This chain connects TRBV30 to TRBJ2-7; 10 nucleotides align to TRBD2. Germline CDR1 and CDR2: GTSNPN and SVGIG (reference sequence). J was trimmed by 7 bases and V by 3 bases; bases with no gene match: 12. The CDR3 spans 15 residues. The CDR3 DNA reads TGTGCCTGGAGCCTAGCGGGGGCTACCAGGGGAGAGCAGTACTTC. Translation: CAWSLAGATRGEQYF.

The CDR3 loop is CASSLAYSGYTEAFF. The CDR3 bases are TGCGCCAGCAGCTTGGCATATTCGGGGTACACTGAAGCTTTCTTT. The chain recombines TRBV5-1 with TRBJ1-1; D gene uncertain. CDR1 SGHRS and CDR2 YFSETQ come from the germline V gene. CDR3 length: 15 amino acids. The V and J ends lost 0 bases and 3 bases respectively, with 12 bases between them.